A selection of T cell receptor beta chains follows, all from one sample in a study of cytomegalovirus exposure and HLA in healthy donors. Only in-frame clones appear in the TCRdb table, and some are missing; sequencing was by immunoSEQ multiplex PCR. The sample gives 100,000 to 150,000 clones, approximately 85% of which show up once; over 1.5% is in the top ten. Sequencing input: PBMCs. The receptors here all came from a boy between 10 and 17 years old in good health and CMV-seronegative. Both conserved end residues are part of each CDR3. A D gene is named only where the DNA matches it firmly. The size of a clone is reported for some rows only, either as once, few or many, or as a class for expanded clones.

.,TRBJ2-5,.,TRBV4-1,TGCGCCAGCAGCCAAGATTTATCAGCCAGGCAAGAGACCCAGTACTTC,CASSQDLSARQETQYF
TRBD1,TRBJ1-2,once,TRBV5-4,TGTGCCAGCAGCCCGGACAGGAACTATGGCTACACCTTC,CASSPDRNYGYTF
.,TRBJ1-5,.,TRBV19,TGTGCCACCCATGAGGGAAGGCATCAGCCCCAGCATTTT,CATHEGRHQPQHF
TRBD1,TRBJ2-1,.,TRBV29-1,TGCAGCGTTGAAGGGACAGGGGATGAGCAGTTCTTC,CSVEGTGDEQFF
.,TRBJ1-1,.,TRBV9,TGTGCCAGCAGCGTAGGGCGGGGGACTGAAGCTTTCTTT,CASSVGRGTEAFF
.,TRBJ2-1,.,TRBV9,TGTGCCAGCAGCGGTAGTGAGCAGTTCTTC,CASSGSEQFF
TRBD1,TRBJ1-2,.,TRBV5-4,TGTGCCAGCAGCCCGGGACAGGGGAGGTATGGCTACACCTTC,CASSPGQGRYGYTF
.,TRBJ2-2,.,TRBV21-1,TGTGCCAGCAGCAAAGGACACGCCGGGGAGCTGTTTTTT,CASSKGHAGELFF
.,TRBJ2-7,.,TRBV21-1,TGTGCCAGTGAGGGGACAGACTACGAGCAGTACTTC,CASEGTDYEQYF
.,TRBJ1-1,few,TRBV6-1,TGTGCCAGCAGTGGGCAGGAGAACACTGAAGCTTTCTTT,CASSGQENTEAFF
TRBD2,TRBJ2-3,.,TRBV2,TGTGCCAGCAGTGAGGGACTAGAGGCCACAGATACGCAGTATTTT,CASSEGLEATDTQYF
.,TRBJ1-2,.,TRBV14,TGTGCCAGCAGCCCCCGTGAGGCTAACTATGGCTACACCTTC,CASSPREANYGYTF
TRBD2,TRBJ2-4,.,TRBV19,TGTGCCAGTAGTATAGCGGGGGGGCGAGGAAACATTCAGTACTTC,CASSIAGGRGNIQYF
.,TRBJ1-2,.,TRBV15,TGTGCCACCAGCAGAGGCCTGGGAGGAGCGCTGGCCTTC,CATSRGLGGALAF
.,TRBJ2-5,.,TRBV13,TGTGCCAGCAGCTTAGGGGCTAGCGAACAAGAGACCCAGTACTTC,CASSLGASEQETQYF
TRBD2,TRBJ2-5,.,TRBV5-6,TGTGCCAGCAGCTTCGGGTTTTTGACAGCGGGAGAGCAGTACTTC,CASSFGFLTAGEQYF
TRBD1,TRBJ2-1,.,TRBV25-1,TGTGCCAGCAGTGGCCTGGACAGGTGGGATTGGAATGAGCAGTTCTTC,CASSGLDRWDWNEQFF
.,TRBJ1-1,.,TRBV10-3,TGTGCCATCAGTGCCGGCCGGGGGGAGGTGAACACTGAAGCTTTCTTT,CAISAGRGEVNTEAFF
.,TRBJ2-7,.,TRBV13,TGTGCCAGCAGCCCCGGACTCAATACGGGGGAGCAGTACTTC,CASSPGLNTGEQYF
TRBD1,TRBJ2-3,once,TRBV5-1,TGCGCCAGCAACCAGGGGGCACCGACAGATACGCAGTATTTT,CASNQGAPTDTQYF
TRBD2,TRBJ2-1,.,TRBV9,TGTGCCAGCAGCGTAGATCGTCGTGCGGGGGGCCACAATGAGCAGTTCTTC,CASSVDRRAGGHNEQFF
TRBD1,TRBJ1-1,.,TRBV10-3,TGTGCCATCAGTGACCTGGACAGGGCCACTGAAGCTTTCTTT,CAISDLDRATEAFF
.,TRBJ2-5,.,TRBV19,TGTGCCAGTAGTATATACGCCTTGACAGAGGTTTACTTC,CASSIYALTEVYF
.,TRBJ2-2,.,TRBV4-3,TGCGCCAGCAGCCAAGAGATCAGGTTTAGGGGGGAGCTGTTTTTT,CASSQEIRFRGELFF
.,TRBJ2-2,.,TRBV7-3,TGTGCCAGCAGCTTAGCGCCCCGAGGAGTCACCGGGGAGCTGTTTTTT,CASSLAPRGVTGELFF
TRBD2,TRBJ2-6,.,TRBV18,TGTGCCAGCTCACCCTTACTAGCGGGAGGCTCCAGTGGGGCCAACGTCCTGACTTTC,CASSPLLAGGSSGANVLTF
TRBD2,TRBJ2-5,.,TRBV2,TGTGCCAAGGGACTAGCGGGTGTCCAAGAGACCCAGTACTTC,CAKGLAGVQETQYF
.,TRBJ1-6,.,TRBV9,TGTGCCAGCAGCGTAGGCGGCTCACCCCTCCACTTT,CASSVGGSPLHF
TRBD1,TRBJ2-7,.,TRBV7-9,TGTTCCAGCAGCGAACAGACAGGGGGTGCCTACGAGCAGTACTTC,CSSSEQTGGAYEQYF
.,TRBJ1-2,.,TRBV10-3,TGTGCCATCAGACAGGACGCGCCCCCCTATGGCTACACCTTC,CAIRQDAPPYGYTF
TRBD1,TRBJ1-1,few,TRBV5-1,TGCGCCAGCAGCTTCCCGGGACAGCAACGAAACACTGAAGCTTTCTTT,CASSFPGQQRNTEAFF
.,TRBJ1-1,.,TRBV7-9,TGTTCCAGCAGCCCGTCTAACACTGAAGCTTTCTTT,CSSSPSNTEAFF
.,TRBJ1-1,once,TRBV18,TGTGCCAGCTCACCACAGCGGGGTAAGAACACTGAAGCTTTCTTT,CASSPQRGKNTEAFF
.,TRBJ1-2,.,TRBV2,TGTGCCAGCAGTGCCCGGGGGGTTCATGGCTACACCTTC,CASSARGVHGYTF
TRBD1,TRBJ1-2,.,TRBV5-4,TGTGCCAGCAGTTTCCCTCGCCGACAGGGGCCTTTATCCTATGGCTACACCTTC,CASSFPRRQGPLSYGYTF
.,TRBJ1-1,.,TRBV5-6,TGTGCCAGCAGCTTGGTCAGTGCATCTGAAGCTTTCTTT,CASSLVSASEAFF
.,TRBJ1-4,.,TRBV4-3,TGCGCCAGCAGCCAAGTTGGAGGAGCTAATGAAAAACTGTTTTTT,CASSQVGGANEKLFF
TRBD1,TRBJ2-1,.,TRBV29-1,TGCAGCGTCGACAAAACCGGGACAGGGTACAATGAGCAGTTCTTC,CSVDKTGTGYNEQFF
TRBD2,TRBJ2-4,.,TRBV2,TGTGCCAGCAGACTAGCGGGACTAGCCAAAAACATTCAGTACTTC,CASRLAGLAKNIQYF
TRBD1,TRBJ2-7,.,TRBV4-1,TGCGCCAGCAGCCGGGACAGGTACTACGAGCAGTACTTC,CASSRDRYYEQYF
.,TRBJ2-7,.,TRBV4-2,TGTGCCAGCAGCCAAGATCCCCCTCGTTTCCGCGGGCCCTCCTACGAGCAGTACTTC,CASSQDPPRFRGPSYEQYF
TRBD1,TRBJ1-2,.,TRBV6-1,TGTGCCAGCAGTGAAGGAAGGGGGCCCTATGGCTACACCTTC,CASSEGRGPYGYTF
.,TRBJ1-2,.,TRBV29-1,TGCAGCGTTCTAAGACCCGGGTCAAACTATGGCTACCCCTTC,CSVLRPGSNYGYPF
TRBD1,TRBJ1-6,once,TRBV6-5,TGTGCCAGCACCGGGACAGGGTTGGGTTCACCCCTCCACTTT,CASTGTGLGSPLHF
TRBD1,TRBJ2-7,.,TRBV2,TGTGCCAGCAGCGGCCTGGGACAGAGATACGAGCAGTACTTC,CASSGLGQRYEQYF
.,TRBJ1-2,.,TRBV29-1,TGCAGCGCCGTCGGGGGGTCCGGCTACACCTTC,CSAVGGSGYTF
TRBD2,TRBJ2-1,once,TRBV7-2,TGTGCCAGCAGCCTATCGGGACTAGCGGGGGGGATCGAGCAGTTCTTC,CASSLSGLAGGIEQFF
.,TRBJ2-2,.,TRBV7-9,TGTGCCAGCAGCGCAAGGGAGGCTACGAACACCGGGGAGCTGTTTTTT,CASSAREATNTGELFF
TRBD1,TRBJ1-3,.,TRBV13,TGTGCCAGCAGCTACCTGGGACAGCTCCGCTCTGGAAACACCATATATTTT,CASSYLGQLRSGNTIYF
TRBD1,TRBJ1-1,.,TRBV5-1,TGCGCCAGCAGCCCACAGGGGGTGGGGACCACTGAAGCTTTCTTT,CASSPQGVGTTEAFF
TRBD1,TRBJ1-5,.,TRBV10-3,TGTGCCATCAGTGACCCGGACAGGGGTAGCAATCAGCCCCAGCATTTT,CAISDPDRGSNQPQHF
.,TRBJ1-1,.,TRBV6-6,TGTGCCAGCAGCCTCGGACAGCTTGAAGCTTTCTTT,CASSLGQLEAFF
TRBD2,TRBJ2-1,once,TRBV4-3,TGCGCCAGCAGCCAGGAGATAGCGGGGGCCAATGAGCAGTTCTTC,CASSQEIAGANEQFF
TRBD2,TRBJ2-5,.,TRBV9,TGTGCCAGCAGCGTAGCAGCGGGGTCGGTGGAGACCCAGTACTTC,CASSVAAGSVETQYF
.,TRBJ2-6,.,TRBV5-1,TGCGCCAGCAGCTTTGCCGGGAGCTCTGGGGCCAACGTCCTGACTTTC,CASSFAGSSGANVLTF